The clone carrying this TCR beta chain was counted only a few times. As yet, its antigen is unknown. The source of the sample is a study of beta chain features in type 1 diabetes. Study in general: On cell yields, gender and age, patients and healthy donors were similar.

Expressed TCRB transcripts were sequenced, since all the RNA that had been isolated was reverse transcribed. Profiled with immunoSEQ multiplex PCR; TCRdb holds only in-frame clones, not every one. The sample records a few hundred thousand clones, over 9% being singletons. Study-wide findings and caveats: TCRB CDR3s from Type 1 diabetes patients were moderately but significantly shorter in all four CD4+ subsets. These data did not resolve whether HLA type affects TCRB rearrangement.

The CDR3 is made up of 12 amino acids. In germline, CDR1 is GTSNPN, CDR2 SVGIG (reference sequence). The V gene lost 5 bases and the J gene lost 6 bases, with 10 bases spanning the gap. The J gene is TRBJ2-2, the V gene TRBV30; no clear D. The TCR originated in a young man with type 1 diabetes. Specimen: central memory CD4+ T cells from blood. The DNA for the CDR3 is TGTGCCTGGCAATGGCTCGCCGGGGAGCTGTTTTTT. It codes for CAWQWLAGELFF.